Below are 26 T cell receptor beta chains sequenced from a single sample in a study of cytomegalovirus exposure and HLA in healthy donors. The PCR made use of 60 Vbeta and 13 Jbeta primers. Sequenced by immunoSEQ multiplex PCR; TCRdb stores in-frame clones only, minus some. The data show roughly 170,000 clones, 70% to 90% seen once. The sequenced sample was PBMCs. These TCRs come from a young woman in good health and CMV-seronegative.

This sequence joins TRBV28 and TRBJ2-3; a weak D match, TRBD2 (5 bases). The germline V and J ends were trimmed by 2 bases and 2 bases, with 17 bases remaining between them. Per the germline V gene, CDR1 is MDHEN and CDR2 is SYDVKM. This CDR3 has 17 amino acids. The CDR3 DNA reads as TGTGCCAGCAGTTTAACGTACGGGATCGGTGTCACAGATACGCAGTATTTT. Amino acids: CASSLTYGIGVTDTQYF.

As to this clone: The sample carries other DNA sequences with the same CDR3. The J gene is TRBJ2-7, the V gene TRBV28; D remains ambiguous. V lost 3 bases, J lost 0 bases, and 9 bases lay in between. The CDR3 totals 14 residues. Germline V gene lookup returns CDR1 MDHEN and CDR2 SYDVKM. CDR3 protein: CASSFSGSSYEQYF. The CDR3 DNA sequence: TGTGCCAGCAGTTTTTCAGGAAGCTCCTACGAGCAGTACTTC.

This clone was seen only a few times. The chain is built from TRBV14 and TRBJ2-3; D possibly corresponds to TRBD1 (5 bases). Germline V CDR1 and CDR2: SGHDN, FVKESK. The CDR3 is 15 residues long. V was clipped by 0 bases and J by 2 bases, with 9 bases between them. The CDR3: CASSQETDLTDTQYF. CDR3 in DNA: TGTGCCAGCAGCCAAGAGACAGACCTCACAGATACGCAGTATTTT.

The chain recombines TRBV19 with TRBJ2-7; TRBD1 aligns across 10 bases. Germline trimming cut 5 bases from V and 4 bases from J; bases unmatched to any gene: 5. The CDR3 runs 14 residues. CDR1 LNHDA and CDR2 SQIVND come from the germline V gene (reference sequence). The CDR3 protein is CASSQTGGRYEQYF. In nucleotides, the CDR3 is TGTGCCAGTAGTCAGACAGGGGGCAGGTACGAGCAGTACTTC.

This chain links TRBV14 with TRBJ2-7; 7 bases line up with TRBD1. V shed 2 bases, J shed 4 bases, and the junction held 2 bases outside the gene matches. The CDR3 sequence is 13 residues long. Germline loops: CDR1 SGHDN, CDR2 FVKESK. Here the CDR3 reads CASSQRQGYEQYF. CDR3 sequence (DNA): TGTGCCAGCAGCCAAAGACAGGGATACGAGCAGTACTTC. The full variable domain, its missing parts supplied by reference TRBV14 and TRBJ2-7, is EAGVTQFPSHSVIEKGQTVTLRCDPISGHDNLYWYRRVMGKEIKFLLHFVKESKQDESGMPNNRFLAERTGGTYSTLKVQPAELEDSGVYFCASSQRQGYEQYFGPGTRLTVT.

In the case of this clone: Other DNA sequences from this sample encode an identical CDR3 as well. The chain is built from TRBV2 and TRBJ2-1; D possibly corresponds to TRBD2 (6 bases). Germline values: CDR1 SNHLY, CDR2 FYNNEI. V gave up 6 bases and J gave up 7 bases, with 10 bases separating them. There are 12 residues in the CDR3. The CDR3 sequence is CASSVLANEQFF. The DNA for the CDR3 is TGTGCCAGCAGCGTACTAGCTAATGAGCAGTTCTTC.

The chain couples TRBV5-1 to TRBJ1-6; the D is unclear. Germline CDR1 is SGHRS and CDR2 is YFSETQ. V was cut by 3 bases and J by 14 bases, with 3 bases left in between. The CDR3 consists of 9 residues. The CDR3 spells CASSSTLHF. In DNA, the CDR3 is TGCGCCAGCAGCTCAACCCTCCACTTT.

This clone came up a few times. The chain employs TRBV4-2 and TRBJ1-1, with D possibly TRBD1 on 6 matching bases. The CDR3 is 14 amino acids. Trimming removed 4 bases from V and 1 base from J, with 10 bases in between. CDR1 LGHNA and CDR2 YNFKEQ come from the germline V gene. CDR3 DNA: TGTGCCAGCAGCCCTGGGACACAGAACACTGAAGCTTTCTTT. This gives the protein CASSPGTQNTEAFF.

The CDR3 spells CASSLSGGWSDEQFF. CDR3 coding DNA: TGTGCCAGCAGTTTATCAGGGGGATGGAGCGATGAGCAGTTCTTC. The genes are TRBV28 and TRBJ2-1; 7 bases map to TRBD1. The CDR3 contains 15 residues. The trim removed 1 base at V and 8 bases at J, leaving 8 bases unmatched. Germline V gene sequence: CDR1 MDHEN, CDR2 SYDVKM.

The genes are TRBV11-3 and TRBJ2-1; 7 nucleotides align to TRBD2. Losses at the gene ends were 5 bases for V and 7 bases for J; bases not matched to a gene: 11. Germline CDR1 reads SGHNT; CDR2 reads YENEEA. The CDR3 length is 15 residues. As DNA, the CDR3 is TGTGCCAGCAGCCCCGGGGAGGGCCGACGGAATGAGCAGTTCTTC. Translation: CASSPGEGRRNEQFF.

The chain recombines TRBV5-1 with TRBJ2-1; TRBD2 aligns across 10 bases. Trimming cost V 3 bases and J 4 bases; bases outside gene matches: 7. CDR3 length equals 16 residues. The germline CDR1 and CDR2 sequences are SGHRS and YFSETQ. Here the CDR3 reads CASSWQTSGSYNEQFF. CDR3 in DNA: TGCGCCAGCAGCTGGCAGACTAGCGGGTCTTACAATGAGCAGTTCTTC.

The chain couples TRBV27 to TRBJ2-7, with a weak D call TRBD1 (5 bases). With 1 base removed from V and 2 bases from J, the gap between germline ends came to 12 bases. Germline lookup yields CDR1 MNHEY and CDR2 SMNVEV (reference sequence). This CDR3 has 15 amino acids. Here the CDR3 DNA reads TGTGCCAGCAGTTTATGGCCCCCGGACACCTACGAGCAGTACTTC. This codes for CASSLWPPDTYEQYF.

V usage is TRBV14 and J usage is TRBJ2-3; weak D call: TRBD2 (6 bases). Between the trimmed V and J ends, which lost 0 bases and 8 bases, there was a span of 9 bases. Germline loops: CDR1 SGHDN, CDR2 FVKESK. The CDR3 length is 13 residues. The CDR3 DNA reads TGTGCCAGCAGCCAAGATTGGCGGGGTACGCAGTATTTT. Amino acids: CASSQDWRGTQYF.

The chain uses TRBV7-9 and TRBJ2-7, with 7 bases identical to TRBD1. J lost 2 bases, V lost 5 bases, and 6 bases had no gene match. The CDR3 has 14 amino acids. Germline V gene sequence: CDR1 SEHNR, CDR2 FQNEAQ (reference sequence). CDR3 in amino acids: CASSPPGQAYEQYF. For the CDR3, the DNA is TGTGCCAGCAGCCCACCCGGACAGGCCTACGAGCAGTACTTC. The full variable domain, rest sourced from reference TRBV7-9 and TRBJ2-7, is DTGVSQNPRHKITKRGQNVTFRCDPISEHNRLYWYRQTLGQGPEFLTYFQNEAQLEKSRLLSDRFSAERPKGSFSTLEIQRTEQGDSAMYLCASSPPGQAYEQYFGPGTRLTVT.

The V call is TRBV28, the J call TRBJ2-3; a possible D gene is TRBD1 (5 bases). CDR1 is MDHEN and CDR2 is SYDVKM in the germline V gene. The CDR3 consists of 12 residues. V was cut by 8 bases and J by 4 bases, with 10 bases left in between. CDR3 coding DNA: TGTGCCAGCGCCCTAGGGGCAGATACGCAGTATTTT. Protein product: CASALGADTQYF.

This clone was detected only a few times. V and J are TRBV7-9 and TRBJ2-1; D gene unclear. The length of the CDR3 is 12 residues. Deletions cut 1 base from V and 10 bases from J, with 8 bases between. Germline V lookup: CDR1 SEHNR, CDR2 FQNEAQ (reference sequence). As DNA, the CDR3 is TGTGCCAGCAGCTTAGTCTTGAGCGAGCAGTTCTTC. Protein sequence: CASSLVLSEQFF.

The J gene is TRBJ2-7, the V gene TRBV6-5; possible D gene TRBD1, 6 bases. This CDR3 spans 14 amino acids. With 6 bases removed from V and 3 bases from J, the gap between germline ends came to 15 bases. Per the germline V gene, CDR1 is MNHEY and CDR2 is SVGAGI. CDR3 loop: CASRHKLQGYEQYF. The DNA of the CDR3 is TGTGCCAGCAGACACAAATTACAGGGCTACGAGCAGTACTTC.

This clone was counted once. Here the CDR3 reads CASSPPPGGYTGELFF. The CDR3 DNA is TGTGCCAGCAGCCCCCCCCCGGGGGGGTATACCGGGGAGCTGTTTTTT. The chain uses TRBV5-4 and TRBJ2-2; 8 positions agree with TRBD2. Trimming removed 4 bases from V and 5 bases from J; junction bases left unmatched: 10. The germline V gene encodes CDR1 SGHNT and CDR2 YYREEE (reference sequence). CDR3 length equals 16 residues.

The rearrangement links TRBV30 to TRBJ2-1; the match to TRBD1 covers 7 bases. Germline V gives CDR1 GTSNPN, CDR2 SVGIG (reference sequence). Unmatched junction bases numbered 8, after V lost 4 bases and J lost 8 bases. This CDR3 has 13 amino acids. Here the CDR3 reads CAWNRGGVYEQFF. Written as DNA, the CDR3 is TGTGCCTGGAACAGGGGTGGGGTGTATGAGCAGTTCTTC. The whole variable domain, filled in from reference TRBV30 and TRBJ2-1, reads SQTIHQWPATLVQPVGSPLSLECTVEGTSNPNLYWYRQAAGRGLQLLFYSVGIGQISSEVPQNLSASRPQDRQFILSSKKLLLSDSGFYLCAWNRGGVYEQFFGPGTRLTVL.

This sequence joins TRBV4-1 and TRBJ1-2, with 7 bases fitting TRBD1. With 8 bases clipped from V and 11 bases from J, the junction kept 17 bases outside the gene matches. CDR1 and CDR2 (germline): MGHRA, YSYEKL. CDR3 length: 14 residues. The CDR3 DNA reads TGCGCCAGCCACCACCACGGCGGGGGGACAGAATACACCTTC. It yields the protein CASHHHGGGTEYTF.

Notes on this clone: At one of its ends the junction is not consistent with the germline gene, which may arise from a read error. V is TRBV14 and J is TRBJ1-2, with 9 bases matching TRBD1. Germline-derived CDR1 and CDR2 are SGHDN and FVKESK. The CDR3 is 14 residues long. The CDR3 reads CASSQGDRANGYIF. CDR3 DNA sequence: TGTGCCAGCAGCCAAGGGGACAGGGCTAATGGCTACATCTTC.

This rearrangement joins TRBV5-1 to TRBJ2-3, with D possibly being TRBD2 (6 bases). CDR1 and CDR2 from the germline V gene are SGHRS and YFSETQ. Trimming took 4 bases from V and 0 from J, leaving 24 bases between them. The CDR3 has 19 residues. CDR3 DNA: TGCGCCAGCAGCCGCTTCCCGGGAGCTCGGGCTGACAGCACAGATACGCAGTATTTT. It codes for CASSRFPGARADSTDTQYF.

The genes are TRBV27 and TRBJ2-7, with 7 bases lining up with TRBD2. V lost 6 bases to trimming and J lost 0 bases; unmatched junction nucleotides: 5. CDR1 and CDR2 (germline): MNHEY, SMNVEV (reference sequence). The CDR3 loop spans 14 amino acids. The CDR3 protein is CASRRSGASYEQYF. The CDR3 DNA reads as TGTGCCAGCAGACGAAGCGGGGCCTCCTACGAGCAGTACTTC.

The CDR3 is CASSDVPGGTRYEQYF. The CDR3 region has the DNA TGCGCCAGCAGCGATGTACCGGGGGGGACTCGCTACGAGCAGTACTTC. This chain links TRBV10-1 with TRBJ2-7, with TRBD2 identical over 8 bases. Looked up from germline, CDR1 is WNHNN and CDR2 is SYGVQD (reference sequence). The CDR3 loop spans 16 amino acids. V dropped 6 bases and J dropped 3; count of bases not matched to a gene: 13.

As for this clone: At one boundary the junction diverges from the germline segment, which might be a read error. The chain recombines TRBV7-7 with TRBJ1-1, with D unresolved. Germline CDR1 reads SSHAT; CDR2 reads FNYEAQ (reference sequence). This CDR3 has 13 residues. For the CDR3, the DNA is TGTGCTAGCAGCTTATCGGTGAACACTGAAGCTTTCTTT. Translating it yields CASSLSVNTEAFF.

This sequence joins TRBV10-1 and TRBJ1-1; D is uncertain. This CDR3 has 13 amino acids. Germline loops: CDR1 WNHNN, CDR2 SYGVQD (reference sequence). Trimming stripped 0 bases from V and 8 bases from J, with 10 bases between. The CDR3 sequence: CASSESTQREAFF. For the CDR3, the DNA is TGCGCCAGCAGTGAGTCGACTCAGAGGGAAGCTTTCTTT.